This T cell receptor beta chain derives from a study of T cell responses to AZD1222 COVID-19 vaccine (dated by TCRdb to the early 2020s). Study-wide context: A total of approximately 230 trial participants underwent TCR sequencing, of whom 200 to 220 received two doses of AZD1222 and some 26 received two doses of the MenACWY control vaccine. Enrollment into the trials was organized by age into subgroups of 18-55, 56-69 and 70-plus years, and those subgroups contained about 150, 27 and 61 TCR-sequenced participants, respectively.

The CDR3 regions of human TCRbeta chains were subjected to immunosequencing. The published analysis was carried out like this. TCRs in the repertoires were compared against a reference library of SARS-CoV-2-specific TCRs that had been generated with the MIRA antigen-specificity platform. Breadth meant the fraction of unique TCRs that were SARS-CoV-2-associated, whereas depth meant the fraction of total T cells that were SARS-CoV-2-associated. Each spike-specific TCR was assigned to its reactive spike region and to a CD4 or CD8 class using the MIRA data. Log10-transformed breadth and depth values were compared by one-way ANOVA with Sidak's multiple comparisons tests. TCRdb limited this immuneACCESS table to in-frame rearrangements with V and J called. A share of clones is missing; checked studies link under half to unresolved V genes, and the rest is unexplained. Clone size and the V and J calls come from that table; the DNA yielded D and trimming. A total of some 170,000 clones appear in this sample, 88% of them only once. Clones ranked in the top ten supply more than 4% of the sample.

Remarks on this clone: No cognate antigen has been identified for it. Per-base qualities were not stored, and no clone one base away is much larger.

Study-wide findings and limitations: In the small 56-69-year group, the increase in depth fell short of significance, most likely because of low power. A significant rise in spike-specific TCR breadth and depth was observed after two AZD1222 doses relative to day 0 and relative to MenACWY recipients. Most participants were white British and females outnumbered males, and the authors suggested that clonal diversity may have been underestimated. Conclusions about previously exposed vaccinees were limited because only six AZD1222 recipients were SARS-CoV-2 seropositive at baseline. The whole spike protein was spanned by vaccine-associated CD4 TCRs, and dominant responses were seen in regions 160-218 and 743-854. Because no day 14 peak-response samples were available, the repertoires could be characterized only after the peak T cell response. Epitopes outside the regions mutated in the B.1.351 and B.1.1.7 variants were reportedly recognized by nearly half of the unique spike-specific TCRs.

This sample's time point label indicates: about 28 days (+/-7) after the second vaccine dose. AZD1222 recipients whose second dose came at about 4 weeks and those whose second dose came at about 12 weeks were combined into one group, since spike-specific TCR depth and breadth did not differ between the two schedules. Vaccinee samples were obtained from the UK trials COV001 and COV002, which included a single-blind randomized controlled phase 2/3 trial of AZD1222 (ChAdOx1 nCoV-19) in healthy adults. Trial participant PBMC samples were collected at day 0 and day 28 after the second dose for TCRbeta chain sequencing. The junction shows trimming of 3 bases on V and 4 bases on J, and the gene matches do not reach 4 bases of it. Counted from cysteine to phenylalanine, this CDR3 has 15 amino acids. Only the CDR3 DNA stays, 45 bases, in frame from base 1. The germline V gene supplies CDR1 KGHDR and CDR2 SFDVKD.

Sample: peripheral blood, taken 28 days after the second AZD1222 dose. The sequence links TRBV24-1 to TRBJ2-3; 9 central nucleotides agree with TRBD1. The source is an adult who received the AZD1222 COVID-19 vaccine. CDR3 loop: CATSDTRTGADTQYF. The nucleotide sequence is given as TGTGCCACCAGTGATACGCGGACAGGGGCAGATACGCAGTATTTT.